A single sample is the source of the 9 T cell receptor beta chains below, sequenced in a study of neurological immune-mediated disorders. Each CDR3 protein is one row after TCRdb ran MiXCR on the 5' RACE reads. The data hold about 74,000 distinct CDR3 sequences, with less than 5.5% observed a single time. The material sequenced was PBMCs. The receptors were gathered from a man aged 18-30 years with multiple sclerosis.

This clonotype has at least ten counts. The V gene is TRBV7-8, the J gene TRBJ2-1; TRBD1 matches at 9 bases. The CDR3 spans 15 residues. The junction had 9 bases not matched to a gene; V was cut back by 7 bases and J by 5 bases. The germline V gene encodes CDR1 SGHVS and CDR2 FQNEAQ. The CDR3 loop reads CASTNRGRPDNEQFF. CDR3 bases: TGTGCCAGCACCAACAGGGGGCGTCCAGACAATGAGCAGTTCTTC.

This clonotype occurred many times. The V gene is TRBV20-1, the J gene TRBJ1-2; 10 bases align to TRBD1. CDR1 and CDR2 (germline): DFQATT, SNEGSKA (reference sequence). The V segment lost 0 bases and the J segment 7 bases; nucleotides outside the gene matches: 8. The CDR3 consists of 15 residues. CDR3 loop: CSARDRDRGVGGYTF. As DNA, the CDR3 is TGCAGTGCTAGAGACCGGGACAGGGGCGTCGGTGGCTACACCTTC.

The sample holds many counts of this clonotype. The chain carries TRBV5-1 and TRBJ2-2; no firm D call. CDR3 length: 13 amino acids. Trimming took off 1 base at V and 4 bases at J, with 5 bases between the two ends. Germline V gene sequence: CDR1 SGHRS, CDR2 YFSETQ. The CDR3 is CASSLLGTGELFF. The CDR3 DNA reads TGCGCCAGCAGCTTGTTGGGCACCGGGGAGCTGTTTTTT.

This clonotype was recorded many times. The chain couples TRBV2 to TRBJ2-7; D unclear. Germline lookup yields CDR1 SNHLY and CDR2 FYNNEI. This CDR3 comprises 15 residues. Trimming pared 2 bases from V and 2 bases from J, leaving 13 bases between. The DNA for the CDR3 is TGTGCCAGCAGTGAAAGACGGGCGGTAACCTACGAGCAGTACTTC. Amino acid sequence: CASSERRAVTYEQYF.

About this clonotype: A much larger clone lies one base from this, so it may be a read error. V is TRBV20-1 and J is TRBJ2-2; D not certain. V was trimmed by 3 bases and J by 8 bases, leaving 13 bases between them. Germline V gene sequence: CDR1 DFQATT, CDR2 SNEGSKA (reference sequence). The CDR3 runs 13 residues. Here the CDR3 reads CSASEETEGELFF. CDR3 DNA: TGCAGTGCTAGTGAGGAGACCGAGGGGGAGCTGTTTTTT.

This clonotype was seen repeatedly, ten times or more. V and J are TRBV5-1 and TRBJ1-1; 8 bases align to TRBD1. Losses at the gene ends were 6 bases for V and 3 bases for J; bases not matched to a gene: 4. This CDR3 contains 13 residues. Germline values: CDR1 SGHRS, CDR2 YFSETQ. This CDR3 reads CASKTGEDTEAFF. DNA for the CDR3: TGCGCCAGCAAGACAGGGGAGGACACTGAAGCTTTCTTT.

Concerning this clonotype itself: A read error may be the cause here, since a much bigger clone is one base away. The chain links TRBV7-2 to TRBJ1-1, with a weak D call TRBD1 (5 bases). Germline V gene sequence: CDR1 SGHTA, CDR2 FQGNSA. The CDR3 length is 14 residues. V lost 3 bases, J lost 4 bases, and 12 bases lay in between. The CDR3: CASSFSTGTTEAFF. DNA for the CDR3: TGTGCCAGCAGCTTTTCCACTGGGACCACTGAAGCTTTCTTT.

This clonotype came up many times. The chain carries TRBV10-2 and TRBJ2-1, with D uncertain. The germline V gene has CDR1 WSHSY and CDR2 SAAADI. V lost 4 bases and J lost 5, with 15 bases in between. CDR3 length: 15 residues. The CDR3 coding sequence is TGCGCCAGCAGTGCCAGCTTAGTATATGACAATGAGCAGTTCTTC. It is translated as CASSASLVYDNEQFF.

This clonotype has ten or more counts. The gene calls are TRBV10-2 and TRBJ2-5; D may correspond to TRBD1 or TRBD2 (5 bases each). The CDR3 extends over 11 amino acids. The germline V gene has CDR1 WSHSY and CDR2 SAAADI. Trimming cost V 6 bases and J 5 bases, with 7 bases left between them. The CDR3 is CASSEGETQYF. The CDR3 nucleotides are TGCGCCAGCAGCGAGGGGGAGACCCAGTACTTC.